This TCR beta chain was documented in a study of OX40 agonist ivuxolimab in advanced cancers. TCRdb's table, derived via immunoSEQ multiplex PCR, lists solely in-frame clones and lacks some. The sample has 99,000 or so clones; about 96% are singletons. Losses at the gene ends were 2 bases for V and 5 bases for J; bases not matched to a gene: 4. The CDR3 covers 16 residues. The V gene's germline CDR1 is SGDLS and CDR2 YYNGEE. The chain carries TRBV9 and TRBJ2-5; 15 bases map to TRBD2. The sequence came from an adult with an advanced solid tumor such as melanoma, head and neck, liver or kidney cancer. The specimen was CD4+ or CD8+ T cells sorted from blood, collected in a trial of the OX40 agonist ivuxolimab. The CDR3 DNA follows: TGTGCCAGCAGCGTGGGACTAGCGGGAGGTGGGGAGACCCAGTACTTC. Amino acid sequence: CASSVGLAGGGETQYF.